These T cell receptor beta chains were read from a single sample in a study of blood T cell repertoires in COVID-19. Generated by immunoSEQ multiplex PCR, the TCRdb table keeps only in-frame clones and is missing some. The repertoire has 53,000 or so clones, approximately 90% of them found once; the top ten carry 6.2%. The sample was peripheral blood. Source of these receptors: a man between 35 and 55 years old with acute or convalescent COVID-19. CDR3s include the opening cysteine and the closing phenylalanine or tryptophan. Each record gives: V gene, CDR3 protein.

v_call: TRBV7-9; cdr3_aa: CASSPGLAGSTDTQYF
v_call: TRBV27; cdr3_aa: CASSLAGGPITSTDTQYF
v_call: TRBV7-2; cdr3_aa: CASSFPTSGSGYEQYF
v_call: TRBV20-1; cdr3_aa: CSASAYQETQYF
v_call: TRBV5-6; cdr3_aa: CASSGRDRGETQYF
v_call: TRBV24-1; cdr3_aa: CATSDFSGRALHF
v_call: TRBV19; cdr3_aa: CASKIAGGSYEQYF
v_call: TRBV6-5; cdr3_aa: CASSSIWSSGYTF
v_call: TRBV7-9; cdr3_aa: CASSSGQGTNEKLFF
v_call: TRBV7-8; cdr3_aa: CASSSSNNEQFF
v_call: TRBV9; cdr3_aa: CASVGANTEAFF
v_call: TRBV7-9; cdr3_aa: CASSLLIRNEQYF
v_call: TRBV7-2; cdr3_aa: CASSPGTGVQPQHF
v_call: TRBV11-2; cdr3_aa: CASSLGDSGRRMGEQFF
v_call: TRBV18; cdr3_aa: CASSPFTSGISDTQYF
v_call: TRBV5-1; cdr3_aa: CASSVRGRDWAEAFF
v_call: TRBV6-5; cdr3_aa: CASSPRQPLTYEQYF
v_call: TRBV6-5; cdr3_aa: CASSYSKERPSFEQYF
v_call: TRBV25-1; cdr3_aa: CASSARGSQETQYF
v_call: TRBV7-2; cdr3_aa: CASSLAGQKYQPQHF
v_call: TRBV7-2; cdr3_aa: CASRAGRSSGANVLTF
v_call: TRBV7-9; cdr3_aa: CASSPNMNTEAFF
v_call: TRBV7-9; cdr3_aa: CASRARGSGELFF
v_call: TRBV2; cdr3_aa: CASSETGGTDTQYF
v_call: TRBV19; cdr3_aa: CASSRVAVQPQHF
v_call: TRBV7-2; cdr3_aa: CASSLVGGLSYEQYF
v_call: TRBV9; cdr3_aa: CASSVGGRPFSGYTF
v_call: TRBV5-6; cdr3_aa: CASSLPSGGGHNEQFF
v_call: TRBV5-1; cdr3_aa: CALRNRGSQETQYF
v_call: TRBV24-1; cdr3_aa: CATSEHTSSFQETQYF
v_call: TRBV3-1/TRBV3-2; cdr3_aa: CASEGYEKLFF
v_call: TRBV18; cdr3_aa: CASSPGRAQQNQPQHF
v_call: TRBV3-1/TRBV3-2; cdr3_aa: CASSRGGFSYNEQFF
v_call: TRBV12-3/TRBV12-4; cdr3_aa: CASSLNRGYEQYF
v_call: TRBV25-1; cdr3_aa: CASSVGQGVGTEAFF
v_call: TRBV30; cdr3_aa: CAWSRGGSNEQFF
v_call: TRBV7-2; cdr3_aa: CASSLGRGIGGYTF
v_call: TRBV5-1; cdr3_aa: CASSGTVSWEQFF
v_call: TRBV7-2; cdr3_aa: CASSLGLAQRGEQFF
v_call: TRBV7-6; cdr3_aa: CASSLVSGSTDTQYF
v_call: TRBV7-9; cdr3_aa: CASSLTVIYNSPLHF
v_call: TRBV7-6; cdr3_aa: CASSPKPQASLAKNIQYF
v_call: TRBV9; cdr3_aa: CASSVADSGSPETQYF
v_call: TRBV18; cdr3_aa: CASSPRGQGLGTEAFF
v_call: TRBV5-1; cdr3_aa: CASSSLGGLADQETQYF
v_call: TRBV30; cdr3_aa: CAWRRDRGGAEAFF
v_call: TRBV19; cdr3_aa: CASKEGGKLFF
v_call: TRBV2; cdr3_aa: CASSEARDRINSPLHF
v_call: TRBV5-1; cdr3_aa: CASSFGQGDYGYTF
v_call: TRBV24-1; cdr3_aa: CATSRQFQETQYF
v_call: TRBV11-2; cdr3_aa: CASSLGGTAVETQYF
v_call: TRBV7-2; cdr3_aa: CASTAGGGYNEQFF
v_call: TRBV6-2/TRBV6-3; cdr3_aa: CASSRLLGLAKNEQFF